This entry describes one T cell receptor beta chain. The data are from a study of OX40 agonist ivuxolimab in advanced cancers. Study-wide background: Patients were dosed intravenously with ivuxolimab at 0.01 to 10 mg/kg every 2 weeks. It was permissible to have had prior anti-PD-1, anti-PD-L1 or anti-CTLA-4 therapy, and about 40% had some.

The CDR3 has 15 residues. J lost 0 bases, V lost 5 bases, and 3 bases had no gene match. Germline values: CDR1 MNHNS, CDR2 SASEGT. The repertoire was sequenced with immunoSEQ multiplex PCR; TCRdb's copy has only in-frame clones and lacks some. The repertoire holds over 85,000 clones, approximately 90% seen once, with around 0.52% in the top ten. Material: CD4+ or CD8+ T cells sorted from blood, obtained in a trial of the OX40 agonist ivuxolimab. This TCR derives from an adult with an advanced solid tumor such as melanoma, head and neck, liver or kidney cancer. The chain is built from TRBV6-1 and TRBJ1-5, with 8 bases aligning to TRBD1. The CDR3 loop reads CASSNRGYSNQPQHF. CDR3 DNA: TGTGCCAGCAGTAACAGGGGGTATAGCAATCAGCCCCAGCATTTT.